This T cell receptor beta chain was profiled in a study of blood T cell repertoires in COVID-19. The wider study: COVID-19 samples from acute and convalescent phases originated in the United States, Italy and Spain.

Germline CDR1 and CDR2: SGHRS and YFSETQ. V was trimmed by 0 bases and J by 4 bases, leaving 12 bases between them. The CDR3 loop spans 15 amino acids. Authors' methods: Researchers report that nucleated cell counts were estimated from reference gene primer amplification. Sequenced by immunoSEQ multiplex PCR; TCRdb stores in-frame clones only, minus some. Clone size and V and J calls were adopted from that table, with D and trimming inferred from the DNA. Of about 220,000 clones listed, about 85% were seen once; the top ten hold 2.9%. The rearrangement joins TRBV5-1 to TRBJ2-3, with D perhaps matching TRBD2 (5 bases). Sequenced: peripheral blood. The TCR comes from a man over 45 who had recovered from COVID-19. As DNA, the CDR3 is TGCGCCAGCAGCTTGGCACCGGGAAGCGCAGATACGCAGTATTTT. This codes for CASSLAPGSADTQYF. The full variable domain, with the rest looked up from reference TRBV5-1 and TRBJ2-3, is KAGVTQTPRYLIKTRGQQVTLSCSPISGHRSVSWYQQTPGQGLQFLFEYFSETQRNKGNFPGRFSGRQFSNSRSEMNVSTLELGDSALYLCASSLAPGSADTQYFGPGTRLTVL.